This T cell receptor beta chain derives from a study of early T cells in non-severe SARS-CoV-2 infection. Trimming removed 3 bases from V and 16 bases from J, with 19 bases in between. Germline assignment: CDR1 MGHDK and CDR2 SYGVNS. The length of the CDR3 is 13 residues. MiXCR, applied by TCRdb to the 5' RACE reads, yields one record per CDR3 protein. The sample yields roughly 28,000 distinct CDR3 sequences, 4.4% seen once. This clonotype was seen repeatedly, ten times or more. This TCR was recovered from an adult who was a healthcare worker with PCR-confirmed SARS-CoV-2 infection or an uninfected control (not recorded which). What was sequenced was whole blood. V usage is TRBV25-1 and J usage is TRBJ1-5, with D possibly being TRBD1 (6 bases). The CDR3 DNA reads TGTGCCAGCAGTGAGGGGGGGGCAGTCGCCTATCATTTT. Translating gives CASSEGGAVAYHF.